This is a list of T cell receptor beta chains from one sample in a study of metastatic and nonmetastatic thyroid tumors. TCRdb re-analyzed the PCR reads through MiXCR. The sample holds 100,000 or so clones, about 15% seen once. Sequencing was performed on blood. The receptors stem from a female donor with papillary thyroid cancer or a benign thyroid nodule (not recorded which). Some clones in this sample may be carry-over from other donors' samples. Both conserved end residues are part of each CDR3. The D gene is left open where the match is weak. Some rows have no size entry. The others give once, few or many, or a class for an expanded clone.

CDR3 protein: CANSPHGVAEHRELFF; CDR3 DNA: TGTGCCAACAGCCCTCATGGGGTAGCTGAACACCGGGAGCTGTTTTTT; D gene: .; J gene: TRBJ2-2; clone size: .; V gene: TRBV9
CDR3 protein: CASSVGFSGGSDEQFF; CDR3 DNA: TGTGCCAGCAGCGTAGGTTTTAGCGGGGGCTCGGATGAGCAGTTCTTC; D gene: TRBD2; J gene: TRBJ2-1; clone size: many; V gene: TRBV9
CDR3 protein: CSSTITTWGDSPLHF; CDR3 DNA: TGTTCCAGCACCATTACCACCTGGGGGGATTCACCCCTCCACTTT; D gene: .; J gene: TRBJ1-6; clone size: few; V gene: TRBV6-1
CDR3 protein: CASSFLNNGYTF; CDR3 DNA: TGTGCCAGCAGTTTCCTCAATAATGGCTACACCTTC; D gene: .; J gene: TRBJ1-2; clone size: many; V gene: TRBV6-2/TRBV6-3
CDR3 protein: CASSDAGGRLPLHF; CDR3 DNA: TGTGCCAGCAGTGACGCAGGGGGCCGTTTACCCCTCCACTTT; D gene: TRBD1; J gene: TRBJ1-6; clone size: few; V gene: TRBV6-1
CDR3 protein: CASSSLDGVYEAFF; CDR3 DNA: TGTGCCAGCAGCTCCCTGGACGGAGTCTATGAAGCTTTCTTT; D gene: .; J gene: TRBJ1-1; clone size: .; V gene: TRBV13
CDR3 protein: CASSYGTGNDGETQYF; CDR3 DNA: TGCGCCAGCTCATACGGGACAGGGAATGACGGAGAGACCCAGTACTTC; D gene: TRBD1; J gene: TRBJ2-5; clone size: many; V gene: TRBV5-1
CDR3 protein: CASSSGGRVDYKQYF; CDR3 DNA: TGTGCCAGCAGCTCGGGAGGGCGTGTGGACTACAAGCAGTACTTC; D gene: TRBD2; J gene: TRBJ2-7; clone size: .; V gene: TRBV6-1
CDR3 protein: CASSPRDSYTYEQYF; CDR3 DNA: TGCGCCAGCAGCCCCAGGGACAGTTACACCTACGAGCAGTACTTC; D gene: TRBD1; J gene: TRBJ2-7; clone size: many; V gene: TRBV5-1
CDR3 protein: CASRGQGGVDGYTF; CDR3 DNA: TGTGCCAGCAGGGGACAGGGTGGGGTTGATGGCTACACCTTC; D gene: TRBD1; J gene: TRBJ1-2; clone size: many; V gene: TRBV12-3/TRBV12-4
CDR3 protein: CASSYERGRSGELFF; CDR3 DNA: TGTGCCAGCAGTTACGAGCGGGGGCGGTCCGGGGAGCTGTTTTTT; D gene: TRBD2; J gene: TRBJ2-2; clone size: many; V gene: TRBV6-5
CDR3 protein: CASSPGQGNYNEQFF; CDR3 DNA: TGTGCCAGCAGCCCGGGACAGGGGAACTACAATGAGCAGTTCTTC; D gene: TRBD1; J gene: TRBJ2-1; clone size: many; V gene: TRBV7-9
CDR3 protein: CASSPGLLQETQYF; CDR3 DNA: TGTGCCAGCTCACCGGGACTCCTCCAAGAGACCCAGTACTTC; D gene: .; J gene: TRBJ2-5; clone size: many; V gene: TRBV18
CDR3 protein: CASTQPLEEAFF; CDR3 DNA: TGTGCCAGCACCCAGCCCCTAGAGGAAGCTTTCTTT; D gene: .; J gene: TRBJ1-1; clone size: .; V gene: TRBV7-9
CDR3 protein: CASSPRAAGDTEAFF; CDR3 DNA: TGTGCCAGCAGTCCCCGGGCGGCTGGAGACACTGAAGCTTTCTTT; D gene: .; J gene: TRBJ1-1; clone size: few; V gene: TRBV2
CDR3 protein: CASSSAANAQPNTQYF; CDR3 DNA: TGTGCCAGCAGCTCCGCGGCCAACGCACAACCGAATACGCAGTATTTT; D gene: .; J gene: TRBJ2-3; clone size: many; V gene: TRBV11-2
CDR3 protein: CASSLSDAIGQPQHF; CDR3 DNA: TGTGCCAGCAGCTTATCGGACGCGATTGGTCAGCCCCAGCATTTT; D gene: .; J gene: TRBJ1-5; clone size: .; V gene: TRBV7-2
CDR3 protein: CSAAPGLEGNQPQHF; CDR3 DNA: TGCAGTGCTGCCCCGGGGCTAGAAGGGAATCAGCCCCAGCATTTT; D gene: .; J gene: TRBJ1-5; clone size: many; V gene: TRBV20-1
CDR3 protein: CASSSGQGNTIYF; CDR3 DNA: TGCGCCAGCAGCTCTGGACAGGGGAACACCATATATTTT; D gene: TRBD1; J gene: TRBJ1-3; clone size: many; V gene: TRBV5-1
CDR3 protein: CASSSGVQPQNF; CDR3 DNA: TGTGCCAGTAGTTCAGGAGTACAGCCCCAGAATTTT; D gene: .; J gene: TRBJ1-5; clone size: few; V gene: TRBV28
CDR3 protein: CASSLGTDLAWSPLHF; CDR3 DNA: TGTGCCAGCAGTTTGGGGACAGACTTAGCTTGGTCACCCCTCCACTTT; D gene: TRBD1; J gene: TRBJ1-6; clone size: .; V gene: TRBV28
CDR3 protein: CASSGRVNTEAFF; CDR3 DNA: TGCGCCAGCAGTGGACGGGTGAACACTGAAGCTTTCTTT; D gene: .; J gene: TRBJ1-1; clone size: many; V gene: TRBV10-2
CDR3 protein: CASTMGAGGPRANVLTF; CDR3 DNA: TGTGCCAGCACCATGGGGGCGGGGGGGCCCCGGGCCAACGTCCTGACTTTC; D gene: TRBD2; J gene: TRBJ2-6; clone size: many; V gene: TRBV6-1
CDR3 protein: CASGSLPGQGAGEQYF; CDR3 DNA: TGTGCCAGCGGTTCCCTCCCTGGACAGGGGGCCGGGGAGCAGTACTTC; D gene: TRBD1; J gene: TRBJ2-7; clone size: few; V gene: TRBV28
CDR3 protein: CASSLGFGGGVHEQYF; CDR3 DNA: TGTGCCAGCAGCTTAGGGTTCGGCGGGGGAGTCCACGAGCAGTACTTC; D gene: TRBD2; J gene: TRBJ2-7; clone size: many; V gene: TRBV11-1
CDR3 protein: CSASNNEQFF; CDR3 DNA: TGCAGTGCTTCCAACAATGAGCAGTTCTTC; D gene: .; J gene: TRBJ2-1; clone size: many; V gene: TRBV20-1
CDR3 protein: CASSPASQSTEAFF; CDR3 DNA: TGTGCCAGCTCACCAGCGAGCCAGTCCACTGAAGCCTTCTTT; D gene: .; J gene: TRBJ1-1; clone size: few; V gene: TRBV18
CDR3 protein: CASRGHSTDTQYF; CDR3 DNA: TGTGCCAGCAGAGGGCATAGCACAGATACGCAGTATTTT; D gene: .; J gene: TRBJ2-3; clone size: .; V gene: TRBV28
CDR3 protein: CASSERTGVVRGYTF; CDR3 DNA: TGTGCCAGCAGTGAAAGGACAGGGGTTGTTCGGGGCTACACCTTC; D gene: TRBD1; J gene: TRBJ1-2; clone size: many; V gene: TRBV6-1
CDR3 protein: CASIVSRDGGGEQYF; CDR3 DNA: TGTGCCAGCATTGTATCCCGGGACGGCGGTGGGGAGCAGTACTTC; D gene: .; J gene: TRBJ2-7; clone size: .; V gene: TRBV6-1
CDR3 protein: CASSLFQGTGELFF; CDR3 DNA: TGTGCCAGCAGCTTATTCCAGGGAACCGGGGAGCTGTTTTTT; D gene: .; J gene: TRBJ2-2; clone size: many; V gene: TRBV11-3
CDR3 protein: CASSSTVTITEAFF; CDR3 DNA: TGTGCCAGCAGTAGTACGGTTACCATCACTGAAGCTTTCTTT; D gene: .; J gene: TRBJ1-1; clone size: many; V gene: TRBV12-3/TRBV12-4
CDR3 protein: CASSLGTGSATEAFF; CDR3 DNA: TGTGCCAGCAGCTTAGGGACAGGGTCCGCCACTGAAGCTTTCTTT; D gene: TRBD1; J gene: TRBJ1-1; clone size: many; V gene: TRBV11-1
CDR3 protein: CASSHRWGIRQESSYEQYF; CDR3 DNA: TGTGCCAGCAGCCACAGATGGGGTATTCGTCAGGAGAGCTCCTACGAGCAGTACTTC; D gene: .; J gene: TRBJ2-7; clone size: many; V gene: TRBV3-1
CDR3 protein: CASSLRTGIGNTIYF; CDR3 DNA: TGCGCCAGCAGCTTGAGAACAGGGATCGGAAACACCATATATTTT; D gene: .; J gene: TRBJ1-3; clone size: many; V gene: TRBV5-1
CDR3 protein: CASSQDRGSNQPQHF; CDR3 DNA: TGCGCCAGCAGCCAAGATAGGGGTAGCAATCAGCCCCAGCATTTT; D gene: .; J gene: TRBJ1-5; clone size: many; V gene: TRBV4-1
CDR3 protein: CASSLSQGGGNQPQHF; CDR3 DNA: TGTGCCAGCAGCTTATCACAGGGGGGAGGCAATCAGCCCCAGCATTTT; D gene: TRBD1; J gene: TRBJ1-5; clone size: many; V gene: TRBV7-6
CDR3 protein: CASSIVGGETQYF; CDR3 DNA: TGTGCCAGTAGTATAGTTGGAGGGGAGACCCAGTACTTC; D gene: .; J gene: TRBJ2-5; clone size: many; V gene: TRBV19
CDR3 protein: CASSPMTGIGETQYF; CDR3 DNA: TGCGCCAGCAGCCCAATGACAGGGATCGGGGAGACCCAGTACTTC; D gene: TRBD1; J gene: TRBJ2-5; clone size: .; V gene: TRBV4-1
CDR3 protein: CASSESGPSNQPQHF; CDR3 DNA: TGTGCCAGCAGTGAGTCAGGGCCTAGCAATCAGCCCCAGCATTTT; D gene: .; J gene: TRBJ1-5; clone size: many; V gene: TRBV6-1
CDR3 protein: CASSFTGGVKDTQYF; CDR3 DNA: TGTGCCAGCAGTTTTACAGGGGGCGTAAAAGATACGCAGTATTTT; D gene: TRBD1; J gene: TRBJ2-3; clone size: few; V gene: TRBV27
CDR3 protein: CSLDRGGGTGQYF; CDR3 DNA: TGCAGCCTAGACAGGGGGGGGGGTACGGGCCAGTACTTC; D gene: TRBD1; J gene: TRBJ2-5; clone size: many; V gene: TRBV29-1
CDR3 protein: CATSAQRGGLSISDTQYF; CDR3 DNA: TGTGCCACCAGTGCCCAGCGGGGGGGCCTAAGTATATCGGATACGCAGTATTTT; D gene: TRBD2; J gene: TRBJ2-3; clone size: many; V gene: TRBV24-1
CDR3 protein: CSALESTGTAQYF; CDR3 DNA: TGCAGCGCCCTGGAGTCTACTGGTACGGCGCAGTACTTC; D gene: .; J gene: TRBJ2-7; clone size: many; V gene: TRBV29-1
CDR3 protein: CASSICSRSGANVLTF; CDR3 DNA: TGTGCCAGTAGTATATGTAGCAGGTCCGGGGCCAACGTCCTGACTTTC; D gene: .; J gene: TRBJ2-6; clone size: .; V gene: TRBV19
CDR3 protein: CASSQAGRGRSYEQYF; CDR3 DNA: TGTGCCAGCAGCCAAGCGGGGAGGGGGCGATCCTACGAGCAGTACTTC; D gene: .; J gene: TRBJ2-7; clone size: many; V gene: TRBV3-1
CDR3 protein: CASGLGGETQYF; CDR3 DNA: TGTGCCAGCGGGCTTGGGGGAGAGACCCAGTACTTC; D gene: .; J gene: TRBJ2-5; clone size: many; V gene: TRBV6-1
CDR3 protein: CVSSYRDRSNKNEKLFF; CDR3 DNA: TGTGTCAGCAGTTACCGGGACAGGAGTAACAAAAATGAAAAACTGTTTTTT; D gene: TRBD1; J gene: TRBJ1-4; clone size: few; V gene: TRBV27
CDR3 protein: CATCYLDNEQFF; CDR3 DNA: TGTGCCACCTGTTATTTAGACAATGAGCAGTTCTTC; D gene: .; J gene: TRBJ2-1; clone size: .; V gene: TRBV24-1